The 7 T cell receptor beta chains reported below all come from one sample, sequenced in a study of post-analysis software for immune sequencing data. No antigen has been identified for these receptors. Study results and limitations: Patients showed TRBV5-6, TRBV5-1 and TRBV20-1 among 4 or 5 TRBV segments more frequent than in controls.

Unique molecular identifiers were present in the TCR beta cDNA libraries. TCRdb ran MiXCR on the PCR reads and lists one entry per CDR3 protein. Of more than 500,000 distinct CDR3 sequences listed, 30% to 40% are singletons. The sequenced material came from blood. All receptors come from a girl aged 2 to 17 with multiple sclerosis.

V is TRBV7-6 and J is TRBJ2-4; a weak D match, TRBD2 (5 bases). The CDR3 is made up of 14 amino acids. Trimming took 5 bases from V and 6 from J, leaving 14 bases between them. Germline V gene sequence: CDR1 SGHVS, CDR2 FNYEAQ. In DNA, the CDR3 is TGTGCCAGCAGCCAGTCGAGTCGGGGAAACATTCAGTACTTC. The encoded protein is CASSQSSRGNIQYF.

The gene calls are TRBV20-1 and TRBJ2-7; D gene unclear. This CDR3 has 14 amino acids. V was pared by 1 base and J by 1 base, with 11 bases between. CDR1 DFQATT and CDR2 SNEGSKA come from the germline V gene (reference sequence). The CDR3 DNA follows: TGCAGTGCTAGAGGCCCCTCTGGGTCCTACGAGCAGTACTTC. The encoded protein is CSARGPSGSYEQYF.

A remark on this clonotype: A read error may explain this, as a much larger clone is one base away. The chain joins TRBV11-2 to TRBJ1-1, with D possibly TRBD1 on 6 matching bases. The CDR3 loop spans 13 amino acids. The germline CDR1 and CDR2 sequences are SGHAT and FQNNGV. The CDR3 sequence is CAGSLFQGTEAFF. Here the CDR3 DNA reads TGTGCCGGCAGCTTATTTCAGGGGACTGAAGCTTTCTTT.

The chain employs TRBV3-1 and TRBJ1-2, with 8 bases fitting TRBD1. Germline CDR1 is LGHDT and CDR2 is YNNKEL (reference sequence). The J segment lost 6 bases and the V segment lost 4 bases, leaving 4 bases of the junction unmatched. The CDR3 consists of 13 residues. This CDR3 reads CASSLRTGHGYTF. The CDR3 DNA reads TGTGCCAGCAGCCTTCGGACAGGGCATGGCTACACCTTC.

The gene calls are TRBV27 and TRBJ1-5; 8 bases map to TRBD1. After removal of 7 bases from V and 4 bases from J, the junction contained 6 bases not matched to a gene. This CDR3 comprises 14 residues. Germline V gene data show CDR1 as MNHEY and CDR2 as SMNVEV (reference sequence). CDR3 coding DNA: TGTGCCAGCAAAGTACAGGGGGGTAATCAGCCCCAGCATTTT. It codes for CASKVQGGNQPQHF.

This chain connects TRBV20-1 to TRBJ1-2; D unclear. V lost 0 bases and J 4 bases, leaving 9 bases between the germline ends. The CDR3 is 13 residues long. CDR1 and CDR2 from the germline V gene are DFQATT and SNEGSKA (reference sequence). The CDR3 sequence is CSARDMEFYGYTF. CDR3 nucleotides: TGCAGTGCTAGAGATATGGAGTTCTATGGCTACACCTTC.

This clonotype has only a few counts. The chain carries TRBV6-6 and TRBJ2-7; D call uncertain. The end of the DNA aligns better with TRBJ2-5, so the J call may be wrong. The CDR3 runs to 14 residues. Germline V gene data show CDR1 as MNHNY and CDR2 as SVGAGI (reference sequence). The CDR3 region has the DNA TGTGCCAGCAACCTAGGACGGCCTCAAGAGACCCAGTACTTC. Protein: CASNLGRPQETQYF.